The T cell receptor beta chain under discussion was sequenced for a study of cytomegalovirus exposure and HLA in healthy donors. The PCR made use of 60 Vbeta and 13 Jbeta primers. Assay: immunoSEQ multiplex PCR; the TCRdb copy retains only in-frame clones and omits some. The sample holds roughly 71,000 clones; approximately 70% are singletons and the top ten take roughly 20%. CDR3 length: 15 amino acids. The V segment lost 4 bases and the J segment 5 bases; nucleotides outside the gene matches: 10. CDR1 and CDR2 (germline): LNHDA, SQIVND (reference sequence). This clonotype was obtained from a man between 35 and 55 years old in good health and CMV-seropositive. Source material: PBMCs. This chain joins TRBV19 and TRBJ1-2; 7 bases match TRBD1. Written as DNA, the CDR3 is TGTGCCAGTAGTAGAGGGACAGACCATTGGTATGGCTACACCTTC. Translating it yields CASSRGTDHWYGYTF.